Given below is one TCR beta chain in context. The CDR3 consists of 15 residues. Trimming removed 5 bases from V and 4 bases from J; junction bases left unmatched: 7. Looked up from germline, CDR1 is MNHEY and CDR2 is SVGAGI. The data stem from a study of OX40 agonist ivuxolimab in advanced cancers. In the study overall: As their treatment, patients were administered ivuxolimab, an agonistic anti-OX40 (CD134) antibody.

The assay was immunoSEQ multiplex PCR, and TCRdb's table has in-frame clones only and misses some. In the table there are about 21,000 clones, roughly 85% of which are singletons. This specimen consisted of CD4+ or CD8+ T cells sorted from blood, obtained in a trial of the OX40 agonist ivuxolimab. The rearrangement joins TRBV6-5 to TRBJ1-5, with 8 positions matching TRBD1. This TCR came from an adult with an advanced solid tumor such as melanoma, head and neck, liver or kidney cancer. The CDR3 sequence: CASSRTGGHNQPQHF. The DNA of the CDR3 is TGTGCCAGCAGTCGAACAGGGGGTCATAATCAGCCCCAGCATTTT.